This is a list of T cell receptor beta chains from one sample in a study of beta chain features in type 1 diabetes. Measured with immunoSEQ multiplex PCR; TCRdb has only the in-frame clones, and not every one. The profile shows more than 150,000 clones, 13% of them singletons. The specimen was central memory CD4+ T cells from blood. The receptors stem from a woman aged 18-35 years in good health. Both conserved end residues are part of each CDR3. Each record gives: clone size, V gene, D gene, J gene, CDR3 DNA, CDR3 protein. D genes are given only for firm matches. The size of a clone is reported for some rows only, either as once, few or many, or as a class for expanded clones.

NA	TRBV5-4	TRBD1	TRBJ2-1	TGTGCCAGCAGCTTGGGACAGGGGTCCTACAATGAGCAGTTCTTC	CASSLGQGSYNEQFF
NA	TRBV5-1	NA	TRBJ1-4	TGCGCCAGCAGCGGGACTACAACTAATGAAAAACTGTTTTTT	CASSGTTTNEKLFF
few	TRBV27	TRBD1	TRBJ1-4	TGTGCCAGCAGATCGGACAGGGCCAGAGAAAAACTGTTTTTT	CASRSDRAREKLFF
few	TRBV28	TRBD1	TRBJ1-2	TGTGCCAGCAGTTTACACCAAGGGGGCTGGAGCTATGGCTACACCTTC	CASSLHQGGWSYGYTF
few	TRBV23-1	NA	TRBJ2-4	TGCGCCAGCACCACCGACGGCAGGTTAGCCAAAAACATTCAGTACTTC	CASTTDGRLAKNIQYF
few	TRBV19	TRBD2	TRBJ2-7	TGTGCCAGTAGTACCCAACTAGCGGGAGGGCCGAAGGAGCAGTACTTC	CASSTQLAGGPKEQYF
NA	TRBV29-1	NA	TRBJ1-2	TGCAGCGTTCCCACAGGGTTAGCTAACTATGGCTACACCTTC	CSVPTGLANYGYTF
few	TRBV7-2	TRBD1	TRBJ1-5	TGTGCCAGCAGCTTGGGACAGTGGCAACAGCCCCAGCATTTT	CASSLGQWQQPQHF
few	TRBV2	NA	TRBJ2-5	TGTGCCAGCAGCCACCGGGACTTCCAAGAGACCCAGTACTTC	CASSHRDFQETQYF
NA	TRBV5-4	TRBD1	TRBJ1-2	TGTGCCAGCAATTCAGGGGGCGCAGACTATGGCTACACCTTC	CASNSGGADYGYTF
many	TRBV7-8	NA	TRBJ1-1	TGTGCCAGCAGCTTGAGCGACAGGGAAGCTTTCTTT	CASSLSDREAFF
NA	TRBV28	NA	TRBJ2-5	TGTGCCAGCAGTTTAAGGAGCCCTCCGGGGACCCAGTACTTC	CASSLRSPPGTQYF
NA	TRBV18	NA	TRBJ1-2	TGTGCCAGCTCACCTATTCAAAGGACAGCCTATGGCTACACCTTC	CASSPIQRTAYGYTF
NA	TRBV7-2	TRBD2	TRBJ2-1	TGTGCCAGCACTTTCCAACTAGCGGGATCGTATAATGAGCAGTTCTTC	CASTFQLAGSYNEQFF
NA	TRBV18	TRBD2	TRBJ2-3	TGTGCCAGCTCACGTTCTAGCGGGACAAGCACAGATACGCAGTATTTT	CASSRSSGTSTDTQYF
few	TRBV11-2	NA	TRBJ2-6	TGTGCCAGCAGCTCCTCCTCCTCTGGGGCCAACGTCCTGACTTTC	CASSSSSSGANVLTF
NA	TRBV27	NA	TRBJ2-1	TGTGCCAGCAGTTTCAGGGGAAATGAGCAGTTCTTC	CASSFRGNEQFF
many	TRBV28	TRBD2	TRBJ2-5	TGTGCCAGTAGTAGCGGGGGCCAAGAGACCCAGTACTTC	CASSSGGQETQYF
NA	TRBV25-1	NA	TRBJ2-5	TGTGCCAGCACCCCAGGAGAGACCCAGTACTTC	CASTPGETQYF
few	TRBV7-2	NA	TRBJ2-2	TGTGCCAGCAGCTTAATGCGTGGGCCGGCCGGGGAGCTGTTTTTT	CASSLMRGPAGELFF
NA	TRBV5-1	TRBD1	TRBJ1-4	TGCGCCAGCAGCTTTAGGGGGCTGGATGAAAAACTGTTTTTT	CASSFRGLDEKLFF
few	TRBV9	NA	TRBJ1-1	TGTGCCAGCAGCGTGACGGAGGCTGAAGCTTTCTTT	CASSVTEAEAFF
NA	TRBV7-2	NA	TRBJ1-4	TGTGCCAGCAGCCAAGGGCAGGGTAATGAAAAACTGTTTTTT	CASSQGQGNEKLFF
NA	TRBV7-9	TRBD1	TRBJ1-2	TGTGCCAGCAGCCGACAGGGAGGTGGGGGCTACACCTTC	CASSRQGGGGYTF
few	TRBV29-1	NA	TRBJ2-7	TGCAGCGTTGGAGGCGGGGACGAGCAGTACTTC	CSVGGGDEQYF
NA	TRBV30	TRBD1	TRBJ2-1	TGTGCCTGGAACGCCGGGACAGGGGGGGACAATGAGCAGTTCTTC	CAWNAGTGGDNEQFF
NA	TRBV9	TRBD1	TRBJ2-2	TGTGCCAGCAGCGTAGCGGGCCAGGGGGCGACCGGGGAGCTGTTTTTT	CASSVAGQGATGELFF
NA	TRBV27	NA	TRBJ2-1	TGTGCCAGCAGTTCTACGACTACCTCCTACAATGAGCAGTTCTTC	CASSSTTTSYNEQFF
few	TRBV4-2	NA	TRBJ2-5	TGTGCCAGCAGCCAAGGGGGCGTCCAAGAGACCCAGTACTTC	CASSQGGVQETQYF
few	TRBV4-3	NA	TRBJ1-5	TGCGCCAGCAGCCAAGAGGGGGGAGATCAGCCCCAGCATTTT	CASSQEGGDQPQHF
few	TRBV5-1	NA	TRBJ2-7	TGCGCCAGCAGCTTGGGGGGGCAGGGATACTCCGAGCAGTACTTC	CASSLGGQGYSEQYF
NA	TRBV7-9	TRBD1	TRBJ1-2	TGTGCCAGCAGCCTTTTTGGGACAGGGGAGGATTACACCTTC	CASSLFGTGEDYTF
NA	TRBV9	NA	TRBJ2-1	TGTGCCAGCAGCGTAGAGGCGGGATCAAGTTCCTACAATGAGCAGTTCTTC	CASSVEAGSSSYNEQFF
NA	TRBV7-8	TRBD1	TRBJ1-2	TGTGCCAGCAGGCCGACAGGGAACTATGGCTACACCTTC	CASRPTGNYGYTF
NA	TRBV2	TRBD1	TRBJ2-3	TGTGCCAGCAGATCCCGGGACAGGGGGTCCACAGATACGCAGTATTTT	CASRSRDRGSTDTQYF
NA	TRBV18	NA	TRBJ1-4	TGTGCCAGCTCGGGAGGGGCTCAGGAAAAACTGTTTTTT	CASSGGAQEKLFF
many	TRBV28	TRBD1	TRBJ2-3	TGTGCCAGCAGCTCCCGACAGGGCCTAATTAGCACAGATACGCAGTATTTT	CASSSRQGLISTDTQYF
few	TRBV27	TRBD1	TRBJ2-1	TGTGCCAGCATCCCCCTTGACAGGGTGGGTGAGCAGTTCTTC	CASIPLDRVGEQFF
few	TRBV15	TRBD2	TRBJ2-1	TGTGCCACCAGCACCCCCGGGACTAGCCTCAATGAGCAGTTCTTC	CATSTPGTSLNEQFF
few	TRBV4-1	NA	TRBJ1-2	TGCGCCAGCAGCCAAGATCAGTTGTCTAACTATGGCTACACCTTC	CASSQDQLSNYGYTF